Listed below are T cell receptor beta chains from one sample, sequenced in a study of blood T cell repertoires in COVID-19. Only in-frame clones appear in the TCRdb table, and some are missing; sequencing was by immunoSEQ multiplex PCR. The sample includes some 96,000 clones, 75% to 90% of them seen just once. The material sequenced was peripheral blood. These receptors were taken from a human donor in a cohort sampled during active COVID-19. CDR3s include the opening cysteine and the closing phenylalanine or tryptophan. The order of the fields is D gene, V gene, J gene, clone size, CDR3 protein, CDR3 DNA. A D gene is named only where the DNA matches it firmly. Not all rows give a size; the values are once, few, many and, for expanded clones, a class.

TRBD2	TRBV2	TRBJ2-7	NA	CASSRLAGGPNEQYF	TGTGCCAGCTCCCGACTAGCGGGAGGGCCTAACGAGCAGTACTTC
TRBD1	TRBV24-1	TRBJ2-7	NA	CATSDSRTGGNYEQYF	TGTGCCACCAGTGATTCTCGGACAGGGGGAAACTACGAGCAGTACTTC
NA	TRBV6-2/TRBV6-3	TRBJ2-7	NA	CASSRPRLSPYEQYF	TGTGCCAGCAGCCGCCCCCGACTCTCCCCCTACGAGCAGTACTTC
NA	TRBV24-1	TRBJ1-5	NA	CATSPETTNQPQHF	TGTGCCACCAGTCCAGAGACAACTAATCAGCCCCAGCATTTT
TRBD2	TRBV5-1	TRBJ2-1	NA	CASSELAGGRGYNEQFF	TGCGCCAGCTCGGAGCTAGCGGGAGGACGGGGGTACAATGAGCAGTTCTTC
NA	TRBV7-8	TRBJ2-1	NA	CASSLLRLTFGEQFF	TGTGCCAGCAGCCTCCTTCGACTAACGTTTGGAGAGCAGTTCTTC
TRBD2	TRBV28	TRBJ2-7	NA	CASSPPSGGASYEQYF	TGTGCCAGCAGTCCTCCAAGCGGGGGGGCATCGTACGAGCAGTACTTC
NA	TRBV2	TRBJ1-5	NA	CASSDGAQPQHF	TGTGCCAGCAGTGATGGGGCGCAGCCCCAGCATTTT
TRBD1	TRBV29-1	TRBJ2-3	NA	CSSETGGDSTDTQYF	TGCAGCTCCGAGACAGGGGGCGACAGCACAGATACGCAGTATTTT
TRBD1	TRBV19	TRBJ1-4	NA	CASGRGFNNEKLFF	TGTGCCAGTGGCAGGGGGTTTAATAATGAAAAACTGTTTTTT
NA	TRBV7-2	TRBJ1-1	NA	CAPGQVFSEAFF	TGTGCACCAGGTCAAGTTTTTTCTGAAGCTTTCTTT
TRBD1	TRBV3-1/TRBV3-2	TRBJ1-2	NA	CASSFGTGGLRSYTF	TGTGCCAGCAGCTTCGGGACAGGGGGCCTCCGTAGCTACACCTTC
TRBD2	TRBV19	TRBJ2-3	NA	CASSIQHQRGGLDTQYF	TGTGCCAGTAGTATTCAGCACCAGCGGGGGGGCTTGGATACGCAGTATTTT
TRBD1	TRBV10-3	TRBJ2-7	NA	CAISESGQGAAYEQYF	TGTGCCATCAGTGAGTCAGGGCAGGGGGCGGCGTACGAGCAGTACTTC
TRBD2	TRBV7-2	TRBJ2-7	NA	CASSSLAGSPYEQYF	TGTGCCAGCAGCTCTCTAGCGGGAAGCCCCTACGAGCAGTACTTC
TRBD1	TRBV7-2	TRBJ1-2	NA	CASSLTPRQGGYTF	TGTGCCAGCAGCCTTACCCCCAGACAGGGCGGCTACACCTTC
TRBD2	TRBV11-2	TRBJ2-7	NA	CASSSSGRPAYEQYF	TGTGCCAGCAGCTCCAGCGGGAGGCCCGCCTACGAGCAGTACTTC
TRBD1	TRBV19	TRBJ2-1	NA	CASSRGTGLAANNEQFF	TGTGCCAGTAGTAGGGGGACAGGCCTAGCAGCGAACAATGAGCAGTTCTTC
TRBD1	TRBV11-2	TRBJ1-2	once	CASSVGTANYGYTF	TGTGCCAGCAGCGTAGGGACAGCCAACTATGGCTACACCTTC
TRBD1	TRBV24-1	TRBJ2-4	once	CATSDANRGLENIQYF	TGTGCCACCAGTGATGCGAACAGGGGGCTCGAAAACATTCAGTACTTC
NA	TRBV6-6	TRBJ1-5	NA	CASSYLGRDNQPQHF	TGTGCCAGCAGTTACCTAGGCAGAGACAATCAGCCCCAGCATTTT
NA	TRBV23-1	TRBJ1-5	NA	CASSQSNGTGNSNQPQHF	TGCGCCAGCAGTCAATCGAATGGCACAGGCAATAGCAATCAGCCCCAGCATTTT
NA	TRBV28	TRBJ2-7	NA	CASSLRGTGAHEQYF	TGTGCCAGCAGTCTCCGAGGAACAGGTGCCCACGAGCAGTACTTC
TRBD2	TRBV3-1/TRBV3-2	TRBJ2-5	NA	CASSFSGTSGTQYF	TGTGCCAGCAGTTTCTCCGGGACTAGCGGGACCCAGTACTTC
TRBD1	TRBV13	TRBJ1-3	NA	CASSLPLGQASGNTIYF	TGTGCCAGCAGCTTACCTTTAGGACAGGCCTCTGGAAACACCATATATTTT
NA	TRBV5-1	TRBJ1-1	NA	CASSGEDSWMNTEAFF	TGCGCCAGCAGCGGCGAAGACAGTTGGATGAACACTGAAGCTTTCTTT
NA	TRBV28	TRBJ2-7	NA	CASRPSLGGLYEQYF	TGTGCCAGCAGACCTTCATTGGGGGGTCTCTACGAGCAGTACTTC
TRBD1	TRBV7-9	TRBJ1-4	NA	CASSNQGAQHEKLFF	TGTGCCAGCAGCAACCAGGGGGCACAACATGAAAAACTGTTTTTT
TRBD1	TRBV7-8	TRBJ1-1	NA	CASSLVGQGVTEAFF	TGTGCCAGCAGCTTAGTTGGACAGGGAGTCACTGAAGCTTTCTTT
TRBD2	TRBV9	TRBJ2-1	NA	CASSPAGLARYNEQFF	TGTGCCAGCAGCCCCGCGGGACTAGCGCGATACAATGAGCAGTTCTTC
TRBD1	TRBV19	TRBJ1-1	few	CASSIRQGWTEAFF	TGTGCCAGTAGTATCCGACAGGGGTGGACTGAAGCTTTCTTT
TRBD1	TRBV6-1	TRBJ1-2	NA	CASSEADRGRGYTF	TGTGCCAGCAGTGAAGCCGACAGGGGGCGAGGCTACACCTTC
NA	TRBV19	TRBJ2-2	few	CASSIRPVSGELFF	TGTGCCAGTAGTATCCGCCCAGTCTCCGGGGAGCTGTTTTTT
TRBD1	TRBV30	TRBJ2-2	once	CAWRVTGGRELFF	TGTGCCTGGAGGGTAACAGGGGGCCGGGAGCTGTTTTTT
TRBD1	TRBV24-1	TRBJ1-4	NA	CATSDTGTGHEKLFF	TGTGCCACCAGTGATACCGGGACAGGCCATGAAAAACTGTTTTTT
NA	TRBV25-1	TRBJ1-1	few	CASSFMGRDTEAFF	TGTGCCAGCAGCTTTATGGGCAGGGACACTGAAGCTTTCTTT
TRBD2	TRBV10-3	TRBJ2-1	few	CAISEGSGGNNEQFF	TGTGCCATCAGTGAGGGGTCGGGGGGGAACAATGAGCAGTTCTTC
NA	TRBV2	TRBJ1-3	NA	CASSEYGISGNTIYF	TGTGCCAGCAGTGAATACGGGATCTCTGGAAACACCATATATTTT
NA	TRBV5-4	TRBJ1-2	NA	CASSPDRDYGYTF	TGTGCCAGCAGCCCTGACAGAGACTATGGCTACACCTTC
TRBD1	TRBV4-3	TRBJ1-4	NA	CASSQDRAGGNEKLFF	TGCGCCAGCAGCCAAGATAGAGCAGGGGGCAATGAAAAACTGTTTTTT